This T cell receptor beta chain was identified during a study of CD8 T cells in Susac syndrome. Reverse transcription of about 0.45 to 1 ug RNA was carried out with random hexamers. TCRdb re-derived calls from the immunoSEQ multiplex PCR reads in MiXCR, one entry per CDR3 protein. Of 250,000 or so distinct CDR3 sequences listed, around 93% are singletons. Germline assignment: CDR1 SGHDT and CDR2 YYEEEE. V shed 3 bases and J shed 1 base, with 11 bases lying between them. The CDR3 length is 15 residues. The source of this sequence is a human donor with multiple sclerosis. The rearrangement links TRBV5-6 to TRBJ1-3, with TRBD1 as a possible D gene (6 bases). Sequencing was performed on CD4+ T cells from PBMCs. The DNA for the CDR3 is TGTGCCAGCAGCTCGACAGGACAGTCTGGAAACACCATATATTTT. It encodes CASSSTGQSGNTIYF.